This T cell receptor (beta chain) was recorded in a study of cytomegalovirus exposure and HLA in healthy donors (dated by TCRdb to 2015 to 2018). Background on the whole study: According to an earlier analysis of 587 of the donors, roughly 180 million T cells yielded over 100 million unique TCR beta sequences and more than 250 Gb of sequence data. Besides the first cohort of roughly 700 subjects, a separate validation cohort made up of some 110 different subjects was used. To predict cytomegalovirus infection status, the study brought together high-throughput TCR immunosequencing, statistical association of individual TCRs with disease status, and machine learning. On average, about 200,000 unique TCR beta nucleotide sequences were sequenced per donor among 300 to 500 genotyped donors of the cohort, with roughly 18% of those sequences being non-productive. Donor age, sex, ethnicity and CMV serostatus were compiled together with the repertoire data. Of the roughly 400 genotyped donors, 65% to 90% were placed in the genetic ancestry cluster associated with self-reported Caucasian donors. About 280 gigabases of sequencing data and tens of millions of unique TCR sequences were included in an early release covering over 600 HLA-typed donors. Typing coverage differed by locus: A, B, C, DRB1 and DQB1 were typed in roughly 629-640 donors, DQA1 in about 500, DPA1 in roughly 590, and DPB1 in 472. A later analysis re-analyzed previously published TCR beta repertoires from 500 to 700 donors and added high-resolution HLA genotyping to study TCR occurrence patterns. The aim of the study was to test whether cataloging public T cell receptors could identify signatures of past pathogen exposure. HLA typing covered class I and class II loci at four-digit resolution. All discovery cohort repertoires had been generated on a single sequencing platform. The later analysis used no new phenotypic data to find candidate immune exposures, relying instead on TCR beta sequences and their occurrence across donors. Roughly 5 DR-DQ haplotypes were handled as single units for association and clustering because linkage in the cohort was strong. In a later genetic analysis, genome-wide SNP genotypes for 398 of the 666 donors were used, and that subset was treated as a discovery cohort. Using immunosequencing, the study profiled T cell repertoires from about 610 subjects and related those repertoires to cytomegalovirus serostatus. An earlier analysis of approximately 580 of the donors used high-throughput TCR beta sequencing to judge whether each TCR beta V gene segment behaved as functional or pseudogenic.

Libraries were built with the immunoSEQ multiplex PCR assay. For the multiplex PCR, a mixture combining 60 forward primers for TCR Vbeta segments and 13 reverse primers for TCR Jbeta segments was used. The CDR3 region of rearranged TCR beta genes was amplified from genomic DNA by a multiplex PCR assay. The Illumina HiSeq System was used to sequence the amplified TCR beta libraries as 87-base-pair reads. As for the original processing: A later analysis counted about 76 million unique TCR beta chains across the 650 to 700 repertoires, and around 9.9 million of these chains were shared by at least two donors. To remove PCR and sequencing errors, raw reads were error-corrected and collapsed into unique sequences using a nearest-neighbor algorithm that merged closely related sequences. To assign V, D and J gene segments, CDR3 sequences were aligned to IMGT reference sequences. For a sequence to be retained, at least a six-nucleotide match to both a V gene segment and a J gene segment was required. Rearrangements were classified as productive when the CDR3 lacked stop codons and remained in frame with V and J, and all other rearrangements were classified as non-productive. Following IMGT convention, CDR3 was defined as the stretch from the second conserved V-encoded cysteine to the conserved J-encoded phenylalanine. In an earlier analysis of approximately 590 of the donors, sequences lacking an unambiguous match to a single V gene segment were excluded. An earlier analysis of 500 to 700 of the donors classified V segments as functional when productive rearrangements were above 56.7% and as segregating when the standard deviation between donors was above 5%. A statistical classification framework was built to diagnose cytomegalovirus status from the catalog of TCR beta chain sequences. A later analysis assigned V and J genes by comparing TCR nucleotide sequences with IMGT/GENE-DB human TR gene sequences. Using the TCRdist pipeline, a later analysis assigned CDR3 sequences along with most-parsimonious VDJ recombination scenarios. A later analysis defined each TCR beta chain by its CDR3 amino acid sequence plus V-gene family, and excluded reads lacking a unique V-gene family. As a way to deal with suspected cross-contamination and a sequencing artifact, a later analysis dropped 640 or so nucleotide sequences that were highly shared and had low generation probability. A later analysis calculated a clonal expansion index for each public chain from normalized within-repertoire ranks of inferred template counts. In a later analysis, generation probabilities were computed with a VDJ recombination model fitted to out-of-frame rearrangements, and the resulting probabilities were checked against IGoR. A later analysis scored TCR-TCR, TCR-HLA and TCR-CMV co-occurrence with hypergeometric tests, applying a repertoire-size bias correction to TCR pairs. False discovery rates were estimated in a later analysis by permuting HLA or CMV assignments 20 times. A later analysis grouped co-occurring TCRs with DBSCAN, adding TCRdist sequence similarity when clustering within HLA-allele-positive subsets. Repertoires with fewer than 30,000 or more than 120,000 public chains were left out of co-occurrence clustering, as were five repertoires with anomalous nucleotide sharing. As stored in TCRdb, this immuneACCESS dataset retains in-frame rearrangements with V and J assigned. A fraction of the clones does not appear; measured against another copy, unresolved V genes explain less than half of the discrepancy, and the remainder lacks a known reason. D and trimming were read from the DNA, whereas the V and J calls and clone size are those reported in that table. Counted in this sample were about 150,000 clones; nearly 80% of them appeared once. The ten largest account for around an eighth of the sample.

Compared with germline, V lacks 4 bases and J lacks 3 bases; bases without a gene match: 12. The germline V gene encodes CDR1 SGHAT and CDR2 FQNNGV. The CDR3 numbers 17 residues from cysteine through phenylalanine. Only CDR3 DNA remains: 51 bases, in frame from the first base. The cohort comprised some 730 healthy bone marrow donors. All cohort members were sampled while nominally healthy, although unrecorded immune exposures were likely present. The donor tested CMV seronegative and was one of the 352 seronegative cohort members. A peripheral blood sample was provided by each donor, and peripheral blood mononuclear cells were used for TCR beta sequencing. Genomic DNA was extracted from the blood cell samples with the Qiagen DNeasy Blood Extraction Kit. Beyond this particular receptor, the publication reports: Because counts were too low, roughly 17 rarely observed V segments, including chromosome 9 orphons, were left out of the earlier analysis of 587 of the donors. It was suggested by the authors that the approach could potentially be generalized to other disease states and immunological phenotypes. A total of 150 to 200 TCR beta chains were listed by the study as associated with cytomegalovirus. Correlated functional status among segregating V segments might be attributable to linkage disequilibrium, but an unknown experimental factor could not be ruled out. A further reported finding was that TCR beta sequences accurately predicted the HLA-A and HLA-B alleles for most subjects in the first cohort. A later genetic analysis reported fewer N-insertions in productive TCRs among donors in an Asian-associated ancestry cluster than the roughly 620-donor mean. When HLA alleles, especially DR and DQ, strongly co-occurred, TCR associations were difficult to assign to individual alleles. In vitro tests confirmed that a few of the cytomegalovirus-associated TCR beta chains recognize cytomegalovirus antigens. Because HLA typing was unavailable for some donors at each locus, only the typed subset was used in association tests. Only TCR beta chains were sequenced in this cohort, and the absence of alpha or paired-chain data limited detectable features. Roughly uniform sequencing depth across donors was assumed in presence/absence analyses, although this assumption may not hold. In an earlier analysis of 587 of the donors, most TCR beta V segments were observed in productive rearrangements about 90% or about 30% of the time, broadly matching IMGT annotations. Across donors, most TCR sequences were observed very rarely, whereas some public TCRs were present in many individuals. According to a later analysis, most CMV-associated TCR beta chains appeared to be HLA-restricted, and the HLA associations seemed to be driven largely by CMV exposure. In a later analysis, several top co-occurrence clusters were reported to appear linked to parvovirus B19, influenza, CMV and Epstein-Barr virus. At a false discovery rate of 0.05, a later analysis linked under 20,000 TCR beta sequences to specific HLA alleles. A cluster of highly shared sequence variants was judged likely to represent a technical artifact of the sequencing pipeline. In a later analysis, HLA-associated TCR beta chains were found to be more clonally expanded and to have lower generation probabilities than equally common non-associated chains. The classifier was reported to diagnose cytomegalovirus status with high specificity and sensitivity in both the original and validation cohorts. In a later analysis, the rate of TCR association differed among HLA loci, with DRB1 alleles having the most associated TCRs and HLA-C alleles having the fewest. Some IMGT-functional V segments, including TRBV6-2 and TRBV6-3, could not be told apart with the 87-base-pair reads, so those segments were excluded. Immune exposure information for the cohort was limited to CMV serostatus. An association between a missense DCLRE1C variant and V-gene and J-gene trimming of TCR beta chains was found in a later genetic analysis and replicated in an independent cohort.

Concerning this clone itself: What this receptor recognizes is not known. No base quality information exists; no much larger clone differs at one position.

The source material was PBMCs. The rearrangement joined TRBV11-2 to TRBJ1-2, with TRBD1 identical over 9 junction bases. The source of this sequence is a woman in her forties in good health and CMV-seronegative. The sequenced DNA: TGTGCCAGCAGCTCGATTCACACAGGGGGCAGAGACTATGGCTACACCTTC. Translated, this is CASSSIHTGGRDYGYTF.